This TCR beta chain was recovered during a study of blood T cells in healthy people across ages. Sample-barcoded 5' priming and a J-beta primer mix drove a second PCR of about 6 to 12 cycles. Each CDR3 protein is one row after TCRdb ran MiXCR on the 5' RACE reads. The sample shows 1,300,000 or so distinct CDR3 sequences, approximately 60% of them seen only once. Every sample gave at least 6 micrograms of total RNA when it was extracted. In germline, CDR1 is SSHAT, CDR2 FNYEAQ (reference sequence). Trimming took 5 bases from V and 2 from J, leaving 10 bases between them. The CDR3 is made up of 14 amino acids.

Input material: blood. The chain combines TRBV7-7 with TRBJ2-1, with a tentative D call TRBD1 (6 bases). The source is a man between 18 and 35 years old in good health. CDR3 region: CASSAQGPYNEQFF. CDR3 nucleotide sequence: TGTGCCAGCAGCGCCCAGGGGCCCTACAATGAGCAGTTCTTC.